The 19 T cell receptor beta chains reported below all come from one sample, sequenced in a study of CD8 T cells in Susac syndrome. RNA amounts of roughly 0.5 to 1 ug underwent reverse transcription with random hexamers. TCRdb reprocessed the immunoSEQ multiplex PCR reads via MiXCR and lists one record per CDR3 protein. Among 250,000 to 300,000 distinct CDR3 sequences listed, over 75% were seen once. Sample: CD8+ T cells from PBMCs. The source of these receptors is a human donor with multiple sclerosis.

V usage is TRBV11-2 and J usage is TRBJ2-5; 7 bases fit TRBD2. Trimming removed 7 bases from V and 4 bases from J; junction bases left unmatched: 12. Germline lookup yields CDR1 SGHAT and CDR2 FQNNGV. The CDR3 has 15 amino acids. The CDR3 reads CASNQRASGVETQYF. DNA for the CDR3: TGTGCCAGCAATCAAAGGGCTAGCGGAGTAGAGACCCAGTACTTC.

The gene calls are TRBV7-2 and TRBJ2-7; perhaps TRBD1 as D (6 bases). Germline lookup yields CDR1 SGHTA and CDR2 FQGNSA. V gave up 1 base and J gave up 2 bases, with 12 bases separating them. CDR3 length: 15 residues. DNA of the CDR3: TGTGCCAGCAGCTTAGATGGGACAACCGCCTACGAGCAGTACTTC. It specifies CASSLDGTTAYEQYF.

The J gene is TRBJ2-1, the V gene TRBV29-1; D is unclear. The V and J ends lost 0 bases and 6 bases respectively, with 6 bases between them. Germline assignment: CDR1 SQVTM and CDR2 ANQGSEA. The CDR3 covers 12 residues. CDR3: CSVEEGTNEQFF. In DNA form, the CDR3 reads TGCAGCGTTGAAGAGGGAACCAATGAGCAGTTCTTC.

The chain couples TRBV10-3 to TRBJ2-3; a weak D match, TRBD2 (5 bases). The germline gives CDR1 ENHRY, CDR2 SYGVKD. This CDR3 spans 19 amino acids. The V gene lost 2 bases and the J gene lost 2 bases, with 23 bases spanning the gap. The CDR3 loop is CAISEPVGEVLDITDTQYF. The CDR3 nucleotides are TGTGCCATCAGTGAGCCGGTCGGGGAAGTCCTAGATATCACAGATACGCAGTATTTT.

The chain has TRBV4-3 and TRBJ2-4, with D perhaps given as TRBD1 or TRBD2 (5 bases each). The CDR3 loop spans 18 amino acids. Germline assignment: CDR1 LGHNA and CDR2 YSLEER. Trimming took off 4 bases at V and 1 base at J, with 20 bases between the two ends. This CDR3 is CASSPLKEDPGAKNIQYF. For the CDR3, the DNA is TGCGCCAGCAGCCCATTGAAGGAGGACCCAGGGGCCAAAAACATTCAGTACTTC.

The chain couples TRBV27 to TRBJ1-5, with a weak D call TRBD1 (5 bases). Germline V lookup: CDR1 MNHEY, CDR2 SMNVEV (reference sequence). The CDR3 runs to 16 residues. The V and J ends lost 0 bases and 6 bases respectively, with 15 bases between them. DNA of the CDR3: TGTGCCAGCAGTTTATCGATGGGGGAGTCAAGTCAGCCCCAGCATTTT. Protein: CASSLSMGESSQPQHF.

The chain links TRBV30 to TRBJ1-1; D remains ambiguous. The CDR3 length is 12 residues. The V gene lost 0 bases and the J gene lost 6 bases, with 8 bases spanning the gap. Germline CDR1 reads GTSNPN; CDR2 reads SVGIG (reference sequence). CDR3 coding DNA: TGTGCCTGGAGTGTACCGGCCCCTGAAGCTTTCTTT. Protein: CAWSVPAPEAFF.

This rearrangement joins TRBV7-9 to TRBJ2-2; D gene uncertain. This CDR3 is 15 amino acids long. The germline CDR1 and CDR2 sequences are SEHNR and FQNEAQ (reference sequence). V lost 5 bases and J lost 3, with 13 bases in between. This chain's CDR3 is CASSPLSWDTGELFF. The CDR3 nucleotides are TGTGCCAGCAGCCCTCTCTCGTGGGACACCGGGGAGCTGTTTTTT. Filled out from reference TRBV7-9 and TRBJ2-2, the complete variable domain reads DTGVSQNPRHKITKRGQNVTFRCDPISEHNRLYWYRQTLGQGPEFLTYFQNEAQLEKSRLLSDRFSAERPKGSFSTLEIQRTEQGDSAMYLCASSPLSWDTGELFFGEGSRLTVL.

The V gene is TRBV29-1, the J gene TRBJ2-1; TRBD2 agrees at 9 bases. With 4 bases clipped from V and 7 bases from J, the junction kept 8 bases outside the gene matches. The CDR3 extends over 14 amino acids. CDR1 is SQVTM, CDR2 ANQGSEA, per germline. This CDR3 is CSVGMREGLNEQFF. CDR3 coding DNA: TGCAGCGTTGGTATGCGGGAGGGCCTGAATGAGCAGTTCTTC.

This chain links TRBV7-9 with TRBJ2-4, with D maybe TRBD2 (6 bases). Looked up from germline, CDR1 is SEHNR and CDR2 is FQNEAQ (reference sequence). The CDR3 sequence is 15 residues long. Between the trimmed V and J ends, which lost 5 bases and 0 bases, there was a span of 11 bases. This CDR3 is CASSAGPGAKNIQYF. DNA for the CDR3: TGTGCCAGCAGCGCGGGACCAGGAGCCAAAAACATTCAGTACTTC.

The J gene is TRBJ2-3, the V gene TRBV6-1; TRBD1 agrees at 8 bases. Trimming at V came to 2 bases and at J to 2 bases, leaving 3 bases not matched to a gene. CDR3 size: 15 residues. The germline gives CDR1 MNHNS, CDR2 SASEGT. CDR3 sequence (DNA): TGTGCCAGCAGTGAAAGCCAGGGGGCCACAGATACGCAGTATTTT. Translating it yields CASSESQGATDTQYF.

The count of this clonotype is one. This chain links TRBV19 with TRBJ1-5; D is perhaps TRBD1 (5 bases). CDR1 is LNHDA, CDR2 SQIVND, per germline (reference sequence). The V end lost 8 bases, the J end lost 3 bases, and 14 bases lay between the germline ends. The CDR3 covers 14 residues. The CDR3 reads CASEEIRANQPQHF. CDR3 nucleotides: TGTGCCAGTGAAGAGATCAGGGCCAATCAGCCCCAGCATTTT.

J is TRBJ2-6 and V is TRBV28, with a possible D match to TRBD1 (6 bases). Germline V gene sequence: CDR1 MDHEN, CDR2 SYDVKM. The CDR3 is 16 amino acids. The V gene lost 5 bases and the J gene lost 0 bases, with 11 bases spanning the gap. CDR3 in DNA: TGTGCCAGCAGTCGACAGGCGTTCTCTGGGGCCAACGTCCTGACTTTC. It yields the protein CASSRQAFSGANVLTF.

V is TRBV12-3 or TRBV12-4 and J is TRBJ2-1, with D possibly being TRBD1 (5 bases). V lost 8 bases, J lost 9 bases, and 20 bases lay in between. The CDR3 runs to 14 residues. This chain's CDR3 is CASDRPQASSEQFF. The CDR3 nucleotides are TGTGCCAGCGACAGACCCCAAGCCAGCAGTGAGCAGTTCTTC.

The genes are TRBV7-8 and TRBJ1-5; D is ambiguous. Trimming left V 3 bases short and J 0 bases short, with 18 bases between. The germline CDR1 and CDR2 sequences are SGHVS and FQNEAQ. The CDR3 consists of 18 residues. In DNA, the CDR3 is TGTGCCAGCAGCTTTCTCGGTACCGGGCAGTCTAGCAATCAGCCCCAGCATTTT. Its translation: CASSFLGTGQSSNQPQHF. The variable domain in full, completed from reference TRBV7-8 and TRBJ1-5, reads GAGVSQSPRYKVAKRGQDVALRCDPISGHVSLFWYQQALGQGPEFLTYFQNEAQLDKSGLPSDRFFAERPEGSVSTLKIQRTQQEDSAVYLCASSFLGTGQSSNQPQHFGDGTRLSIL.

V gene TRBV13 combines with J gene TRBJ2-7; the match to TRBD2 covers 9 bases. The CDR3 is made up of 15 amino acids. Germline lookup yields CDR1 PRHDT and CDR2 FYEKMQ (reference sequence). The V gene end was trimmed by 4 bases and the J gene end by 3 bases; junction bases not matched to a gene: 7. The CDR3: CASSSELAGVYEQYF. Written as DNA, the CDR3 is TGTGCCAGCAGCTCAGAGTTAGCGGGAGTCTACGAGCAGTACTTC.

This sequence joins TRBV5-8 and TRBJ2-5; 8 positions match TRBD1. Germline CDR1 reads SGHTS; CDR2 reads YDEGEE. The CDR3 is made up of 16 amino acids. V was pared by 0 bases and J by 0 bases, with 4 bases of the junction left unmatched. This CDR3 is CASSLGQGAYQETQYF. In DNA, the CDR3 is TGTGCCAGCAGCTTGGGGCAGGGGGCGTACCAAGAGACCCAGTACTTC.

The CDR3 nucleotides read TGCAGTGCTAGGGTCTATGGGGGGCCGGGGGAGCTGTTTTTT. As protein: CSARVYGGPGELFF. The chain is built from TRBV20-1 and TRBJ2-2; D is possibly TRBD1 or TRBD2 (6 bases each). Germline lookup yields CDR1 DFQATT and CDR2 SNEGSKA (reference sequence). The CDR3 covers 14 residues. V was pared by 3 bases and J by 8 bases, with 16 bases between.

The V gene is TRBV12-3 or TRBV12-4, the J gene TRBJ2-1, with D possibly TRBD1 on 6 matching bases. The CDR3 extends over 11 amino acids. Trimming shortened V by 5 bases and J by 8 bases, and 7 bases separated the two germline ends. DNA for the CDR3: TGTGCCAGCAGTACAGGGTATGAGCAGTTCTTC. Protein product: CASSTGYEQFF.